These 13 T cell receptor beta chains came from one sample sequenced in a study of blood T cells in healthy people across ages. Combining a sample-barcoded 5' primer with a J-beta primer mix, a second PCR ran for roughly 6 to 12 cycles. Via MiXCR, TCRdb re-called the 5' RACE reads, giving one row per CDR3 protein. The sample carries 780,000 or so distinct CDR3 sequences, less than 70% recorded once. The specimen was blood. The receptors were sampled from a man older than 75 in good health.

This clonotype was detected a few times. The gene calls are TRBV24-1 and TRBJ2-5; D is ambiguous. With 0 bases removed from V and 5 bases from J, the gap between germline ends came to 3 bases. Germline CDR1 reads KGHDR; CDR2 reads SFDVKD. This CDR3 region has 12 residues. In DNA form, the CDR3 reads TGTGCCACCAGTGATTTGAGTGAGACCCAGTACTTC. Amino acids: CATSDLSETQYF.

This clonotype has only a few counts. The rearrangement uses TRBV5-1 and TRBJ2-6, with a weak D call TRBD1 (5 bases). This CDR3 is 15 amino acids long. Germline values: CDR1 SGHRS, CDR2 YFSETQ. The V end was cut by 5 bases, the J end by 3 bases, with 12 bases between. The CDR3 DNA sequence: TGCGCCAGCAGTTATCAGGGTGGTGGGGCCAACGTCCTGACTTTC. Translated: CASSYQGGGANVLTF.

CDR3 sequence: CASSLGSGRVQFGETQYF. CDR3 nucleotides: TGTGCCAGCAGCTTAGGGAGTGGGAGGGTTCAATTTGGAGAGACCCAGTACTTC. The V call is TRBV7-2, the J call TRBJ2-5, with 7 bases identical to TRBD2. The length of the CDR3 is 18 residues. Trimming took 1 base from V and 4 from J; bases not matched to a gene: 15. Germline assignment: CDR1 SGHTA and CDR2 FQGNSA.

V usage is TRBV28 and J usage is TRBJ2-7; D may correspond to TRBD1 or TRBD2 (6 bases each). Trimming cost V 10 bases and J 3 bases, with 16 bases left between them. The CDR3 has 13 amino acids. Germline lookup yields CDR1 MDHEN and CDR2 SYDVKM. Written as DNA, the CDR3 is TGTGCCACCCTCGGTGAGGGGGGCTACGAGCAGTACTTC. Protein sequence: CATLGEGGYEQYF.

This chain joins TRBV12-3 or TRBV12-4 and TRBJ2-2; 8 positions match TRBD2. Trimming at V came to 2 bases and at J to 0 bases, leaving 2 bases not matched to a gene. CDR3 size: 16 residues. In nucleotides, the CDR3 is TGTGCCAGCAGTTTAAGCGGGAGTCCGAACACCGGGGAGCTGTTTTTT. Its protein is CASSLSGSPNTGELFF.

The chain uses TRBV4-2 and TRBJ1-6, with D possibly TRBD1 on 5 matching bases. V shed 4 bases and J shed 9 bases, with 13 bases lying between them. CDR1 is LGHNA and CDR2 is YNFKEQ in the germline V gene. The CDR3 runs 14 residues. CDR3 DNA sequence: TGTGCCAGCAGCCCTCCGGGGGTGGGTTCACCCCTCCACTTT. Residues: CASSPPGVGSPLHF.

The chain uses TRBV7-2 and TRBJ2-1, with D possibly being TRBD2 (5 bases). The CDR3 runs to 14 residues. The V gene lost 2 bases and the J gene lost 4 bases, with 9 bases spanning the gap. Germline CDR1 reads SGHTA; CDR2 reads FQGNSA. CDR3 region: CASSLYTRYNEQFF. The CDR3 nucleotides read TGTGCCAGCAGCTTATATACTAGGTACAATGAGCAGTTCTTC. Based on the CDR3 plus reference TRBV7-2 and TRBJ2-1, the full variable domain is GAGVSQSPSNKVTEKGKDVELRCDPISGHTALYWYRQSLGQGLEFLIYFQGNSAPDKSGLPSDRFSAERTGGSVSTLTIQRTQQEDSAVYLCASSLYTRYNEQFFGPGTRLTVL.

Concerning this clonotype: The junction and the germline gene differ at one end; a read error may be behind it. The J gene is TRBJ1-4, the V gene TRBV15; D is unresolved. CDR3 length: 14 amino acids. Germline values: CDR1 LNHNV, CDR2 YYDKDF (reference sequence). Written as DNA, the CDR3 is TGTGCCACCAGCAGAGATAGTGCCGAAGAAAGACTGTTTTTT. This gives the protein CATSRDSAEERLFF. The full variable domain, with the rest looked up from reference TRBV15 and TRBJ1-4, is DAMVIQNPRYQVTQFGKPVTLSCSQTLNHNVMYWYQQKSSQAPKLLFHYYDKDFNNEADTPDNFQSRRPNTSFCFLDIRSPGLGDTAMYLCATSRDSAEERLFFGSGTQLSVL.

The chain combines TRBV2 with TRBJ2-1; D not certain. Germline CDR1 is SNHLY and CDR2 is FYNNEI. The CDR3 has 16 residues. V shed 8 bases and J shed 1 base, with 18 bases lying between them. This CDR3 is CASEAQRTFSYNEQFF. The CDR3 DNA is TGTGCCAGCGAAGCCCAGAGGACGTTTTCCTACAATGAGCAGTTCTTC.

The V and J genes are TRBV7-3 and TRBJ2-3; the match to TRBD2 covers 8 bases. The CDR3 loop spans 16 amino acids. CDR1 and CDR2 (germline): SGHTA, FQGTGA. With V trimmed by 5 bases and J by 4 bases, 11 bases remained unmatched. The CDR3 sequence is CASSLGGAGAADTQYF. CDR3 sequence (DNA): TGTGCCAGCAGCCTGGGGGGAGCGGGAGCCGCAGATACGCAGTATTTT.

This clonotype turned up a few times. The chain has TRBV6-6 and TRBJ2-6; D not certain. Germline assignment: CDR1 MNHNY and CDR2 SVGAGI (reference sequence). This CDR3 spans 14 amino acids. Trimming cost V 2 bases and J 2 bases, with 4 bases left between them. The CDR3 DNA is TGTGCCAGCAGTTACCCGACTGGGGCCAACGTCCTGACTTTC. Amino acids: CASSYPTGANVLTF.

This clonotype turned up a few times. The V call is TRBV7-2, the J call TRBJ2-1; D not certain. The CDR3 sequence is 13 residues long. Looked up from germline, CDR1 is SGHTA and CDR2 is FQGNSA. Deletions cut 5 bases from V and 8 bases from J, with 13 bases between. The CDR3 DNA follows: TGTGCCAGCAGCCCCCAAAGTGTTTATGAGCAGTTCTTC. Translation gives CASSPQSVYEQFF.

This clonotype was seen once. This chain uses TRBV9 with TRBJ2-1; 9 bases are shared with TRBD1. The germline gives CDR1 SGDLS, CDR2 YYNGEE. This CDR3 comprises 17 residues. The junction had 9 bases not matched to a gene; V was cut back by 0 bases and J by 5 bases. This CDR3 is CASSVGLGTGSDNEQFF. The CDR3 bases are TGTGCCAGCAGCGTAGGACTGGGGACAGGGTCAGACAATGAGCAGTTCTTC.